One and the same sample provided the 15 T cell receptor beta chains below, sequenced in a study of cytomegalovirus exposure and HLA in healthy donors. Amplification used 60 Vbeta primers and 13 Jbeta primers. The repertoire was sequenced with immunoSEQ multiplex PCR; TCRdb's copy has only in-frame clones and lacks some. The profile shows 110,000 to 150,000 clones, around four fifths of them singletons. Source material: PBMCs. These receptors came from a boy between 2 and 10 years old in good health and CMV-seronegative.

The V and J genes are TRBV28 and TRBJ1-2; D might be TRBD1 (6 bases). V was cut by 5 bases and J by 2 bases, with 12 bases left in between. Germline V lookup: CDR1 MDHEN, CDR2 SYDVKM. The CDR3 length is 14 residues. CDR3 residues: CASSRPTGNYGYTF. CDR3 DNA: TGTGCCAGCAGTCGACCTACAGGGAACTATGGCTACACCTTC.

This clone was counted only a few times. Distinct nucleotide sequences in the sample also encode this CDR3. The chain uses TRBV6-4 and TRBJ2-3, with 9 bases identical to TRBD2. The CDR3 contains 16 residues. CDR1 and CDR2 from the germline V gene are MRHNA and SNTAGT. J was trimmed by 2 bases and V by 0 bases; bases with no gene match: 3. CDR3 in amino acids: CASSDSKRGDTDTQYF. For the CDR3, the DNA is TGTGCCAGCAGTGACTCAAAGCGGGGGGACACAGATACGCAGTATTTT.

About this clone: The junction differs from germline at one of its ends, possibly a read error. J is TRBJ1-3 and V is TRBV7-9, with D tentatively TRBD1 (5 bases). The CDR3 has 15 amino acids. Germline values: CDR1 SEHNR, CDR2 FQNEAQ (reference sequence). CDR3 DNA sequence: TGTTCCAGCAGCTTCTGGGGGGGAGTCGTGGACACCATATATTTT. Translating gives CSSSFWGGVVDTIYF.

The chain recombines TRBV28 with TRBJ2-1; D is possibly TRBD1 (6 bases). With 7 bases removed from V and 2 bases from J, the gap between germline ends came to 9 bases. The CDR3 runs to 13 residues. Germline lookup yields CDR1 MDHEN and CDR2 SYDVKM. CDR3 loop: CASKRDTYNEQFF. The CDR3 DNA reads TGTGCCAGCAAAAGGGACACCTACAATGAGCAGTTCTTC.

This chain uses TRBV10-3 with TRBJ1-4; D unclear. This CDR3 is built from 12 residues. CDR1 and CDR2 from the germline V gene are ENHRY and SYGVKD. Trimming took 5 bases from V and 8 from J, leaving 9 bases between them. The CDR3 region is CAISPSTEKLFF. In nucleotides, the CDR3 is TGTGCCATCAGTCCTTCGACAGAAAAACTGTTTTTT.

The J gene is TRBJ1-2, the V gene TRBV25-1; 8 nucleotides line up with TRBD1. CDR3 length equals 12 residues. CDR1 and CDR2 from the germline V gene are MGHDK and SYGVNS. The junction had 5 bases not matched to a gene; V was cut back by 6 bases and J by 8 bases. The CDR3 DNA reads TGTGCCAGCAGACGGACAGGGAAAGGCTACACCTTC. Its translation: CASRRTGKGYTF.

V usage is TRBV19 and J usage is TRBJ1-1; no reliable D call. CDR1 and CDR2 (germline): LNHDA, SQIVND (reference sequence). V dropped 4 bases and J dropped 1 base, with 7 bases sitting between them. The CDR3 runs to 13 residues. The CDR3 protein is CASSNARNTEAFF. For the CDR3, the DNA is TGTGCCAGTAGTAATGCCAGGAACACTGAAGCTTTCTTT. Drawing the rest from reference TRBV19 and TRBJ1-1, the complete variable domain is DGGITQSPKYLFRKEGQNVTLSCEQNLNHDAMYWYRQDPGQGLRLIYYSQIVNDFQKGDIAEGYSVSREKKESFPLTVTSAQKNPTAFYLCASSNARNTEAFFGQGTRLTVV.

The chain has TRBV4-2 and TRBJ2-3, with 11 positions matching TRBD2. After removal of 3 bases from V and 4 bases from J, the junction contained 9 bases not matched to a gene. The CDR3 extends over 17 amino acids. In germline, CDR1 is LGHNA, CDR2 YNFKEQ. CDR3 in DNA: TGTGCCAGCAGCCAGGACATTAGCGGGGGGGCAGCAGATACGCAGTATTTT. This codes for CASSQDISGGAADTQYF.

The rearrangement joins TRBV13 to TRBJ2-1, with 10 nucleotides matching TRBD1. Unmatched junction bases numbered 6, after V lost 2 bases and J lost 8 bases. The CDR3 extends over 15 amino acids. Per the germline V gene, CDR1 is PRHDT and CDR2 is FYEKMQ (reference sequence). This CDR3 reads CASSLWTGGFDEQFF. CDR3 coding DNA: TGTGCCAGCAGCTTATGGACAGGGGGTTTCGATGAGCAGTTCTTC. Complete variable domain (other parts from reference TRBV13 and TRBJ2-1): AAGVIQSPRHLIKEKRETATLKCYPIPRHDTVYWYQQGPGQDPQFLISFYEKMQSDKGSIPDRFSAQQFSDYHSELNMSSLELGDSALYFCASSLWTGGFDEQFFGPGTRLTVL.

The rearrangement joins TRBV25-1 to TRBJ2-6; no clear D. There are 17 residues in the CDR3. Per germline, CDR1 MGHDK and CDR2 SYGVNS. V was cut by 7 bases and J by 0 bases, with 16 bases left in between. CDR3: CASISLSGNSGANVLTF. CDR3 DNA: TGTGCCAGCATCTCACTCTCGGGTAACTCTGGGGCCAACGTCCTGACTTTC.

This chain connects TRBV7-6 to TRBJ2-5; no definite D call. The J call is in doubt because the DNA end fits TRBJ2-7 better. The CDR3 has 17 amino acids. Germline V gene sequence: CDR1 SGHVS, CDR2 FNYEAQ. CDR3 coding DNA: TGTGCCAGCAGCTTAGATATTCGGAAGGCGGACTCCTACGAGCAGTACTTC. It encodes CASSLDIRKADSYEQYF.

The V and J genes are TRBV6-5 and TRBJ1-2; the D gene is possibly TRBD1 (5 bases). Looked up from germline, CDR1 is MNHEY and CDR2 is SVGAGI. The CDR3 has 13 amino acids. V dropped 6 bases and J dropped 7 bases, with 15 bases sitting between them. CDR3 sequence: CASRTGGDGGYTF. CDR3 coding DNA: TGTGCCAGCAGAACGGGGGGGGACGGTGGCTACACCTTC.

The sample holds a few counts of this clone. The J gene is TRBJ2-7, the V gene TRBV10-1; TRBD1 is a possible D gene (5 bases). This CDR3 has 14 amino acids. V lost 0 bases, J lost 3 bases, and 9 bases lay in between. Germline V CDR1 and CDR2: WNHNN, SYGVQD (reference sequence). DNA for the CDR3: TGCGCCAGCAGTGAGTCGTTAGGGGACTACGAGCAGTACTTC. Its protein is CASSESLGDYEQYF.

The chain combines TRBV7-9 with TRBJ2-1, with a tentative D call TRBD2 (6 bases). CDR1 SEHNR and CDR2 FQNEAQ come from the germline V gene (reference sequence). The CDR3 extends over 16 amino acids. V was trimmed by 5 bases and J by 5 bases, leaving 19 bases between them. CDR3 nucleotide sequence: TGTGCCAGCAGCCAAGGTTGGAGGGTGGATGACAATGAGCAGTTCTTC. Translating it yields CASSQGWRVDDNEQFF.

The chain employs TRBV10-1 and TRBJ2-4; maybe TRBD2 (7 bases). CDR1 and CDR2 from the germline V gene are WNHNN and SYGVQD (reference sequence). V was shortened by 6 bases and J by 9 bases, with 15 bases between the two germline ends. The CDR3 is made up of 13 amino acids. The CDR3 region has the DNA TGCGCCAGCAGCCGGACAGCGGGGAGCATTCAGTACTTC. As protein: CASSRTAGSIQYF.